A single sample gave rise to the 12 T cell receptor beta chains below, sequenced in a study of blood T cell repertoires in COVID-19. Method: immunoSEQ multiplex PCR; TCRdb's copy keeps in-frame clones and lacks some. The sample contains around 230,000 clones, around 82% of which appear only once. The specimen sequenced was peripheral blood. These receptors all come from a woman in her 50s with acute or convalescent COVID-19.

V and J are TRBV28 and TRBJ2-1; maybe TRBD1 (5 bases). The V and J ends lost 3 bases and 6 bases respectively, with 9 bases between them. CDR1 MDHEN and CDR2 SYDVKM come from the germline V gene. The CDR3 runs to 13 residues. The CDR3 DNA reads TGTGCCAGCAGTTTGGAAGGGGTCAATGAGCAGTTCTTC. Amino acids: CASSLEGVNEQFF.

This chain links TRBV4-1 with TRBJ1-1; D is possibly TRBD1 (5 bases). Trimming shortened V by 0 bases and J by 0 bases, and 20 bases separated the two germline ends. The germline CDR1 and CDR2 sequences are MGHRA and YSYEKL. The CDR3 loop spans 19 amino acids. The CDR3 loop reads CASSQEGPGRAVLNTEAFF. The CDR3 DNA reads TGCGCCAGCAGCCAAGAAGGACCAGGGAGGGCTGTCTTGAACACTGAAGCTTTCTTT.

This clone was seen just once. The CDR3 region has the DNA TGTGCCAGCAGCTTGGCCAACAGGCCGTCCTACGAGCAGTACTTC. Its protein is CASSLANRPSYEQYF. The rearrangement uses TRBV5-6 and TRBJ2-7, with D possibly matching TRBD1 (5 bases). V was trimmed by 0 bases and J by 1 base, leaving 11 bases between them. The CDR3 extends over 15 amino acids. Germline CDR1 SGHDT, CDR2 YYEEEE.

Written as DNA, the CDR3 is TGCGCCAGCAGCTTGCAGACTAGCGGCGACACAGATACGCAGTATTTT. Translating gives CASSLQTSGDTDTQYF. This rearrangement joins TRBV5-1 to TRBJ2-3; 9 bases line up with TRBD2. The V gene end was trimmed by 1 base and the J gene end by 2 bases; junction bases not matched to a gene: 5. CDR1 is SGHRS, CDR2 YFSETQ, per germline. The CDR3 contains 16 residues. Filled out from reference TRBV5-1 and TRBJ2-3, the complete variable domain reads KAGVTQTPRYLIKTRGQQVTLSCSPISGHRSVSWYQQTPGQGLQFLFEYFSETQRNKGNFPGRFSGRQFSNSRSEMNVSTLELGDSALYLCASSLQTSGDTDTQYFGPGTRLTVL.

The V and J genes are TRBV19 and TRBJ1-5; D possibly corresponds to TRBD1 (5 bases). Looked up from germline, CDR1 is LNHDA and CDR2 is SQIVND (reference sequence). The CDR3 consists of 15 residues. Trimming took 0 bases from V and 6 from J, leaving 12 bases between them. CDR3 sequence reads: CASSIEDKDPQPQHF. The CDR3 region has the DNA TGTGCCAGTAGTATAGAGGACAAGGATCCTCAGCCCCAGCATTTT.

The V call is TRBV7-2, the J call TRBJ2-3, with a weak D call TRBD2 (5 bases). Germline values: CDR1 SGHTA, CDR2 FQGNSA. The CDR3 spans 18 residues. Between the trimmed V and J ends, which lost 4 bases and 0 bases, there was a span of 20 bases. The CDR3 region is CASSYKTLTSVSTDTQYF. The DNA for the CDR3 is TGTGCCAGCAGCTACAAGACGTTAACTAGTGTAAGCACAGATACGCAGTATTTT. Full variable domain (rest looked up from reference TRBV7-2 and TRBJ2-3): GAGVSQSPSNKVTEKGKDVELRCDPISGHTALYWYRQSLGQGLEFLIYFQGNSAPDKSGLPSDRFSAERTGGSVSTLTIQRTQQEDSAVYLCASSYKTLTSVSTDTQYFGPGTRLTVL.

Points on this clone: Other DNA sequences from this sample encode an identical CDR3 as well. The rearrangement links TRBV5-1 to TRBJ1-5; D possibly corresponds to TRBD1 (5 bases). The germline CDR1 and CDR2 sequences are SGHRS and YFSETQ. The V and J ends lost 0 bases and 1 base respectively, with 8 bases between them. This CDR3 spans 15 amino acids. Here the CDR3 reads CASSLDGGSNQPQHF. The DNA for the CDR3 is TGCGCCAGCAGCTTGGACGGGGGGAGCAATCAGCCCCAGCATTTT.

The V gene is TRBV11-2, the J gene TRBJ1-2; maybe TRBD1 (6 bases). In germline, CDR1 is SGHAT, CDR2 FQNNGV. V lost 4 bases and J 6 bases, leaving 9 bases between the germline ends. The length of the CDR3 is 12 residues. The CDR3 coding sequence is TGTGCCAGCAGCTATACAGGGAATGGCTACACCTTC. The encoded protein is CASSYTGNGYTF.

This chain links TRBV5-1 with TRBJ1-6, with 7 bases lining up with TRBD1. With V trimmed by 1 base and J by 6 bases, 1 base remained unmatched. The germline gives CDR1 SGHRS, CDR2 YFSETQ. The CDR3 extends over 14 amino acids. CDR3 amino acids: CASSLTGANSPLHF. In DNA form, the CDR3 reads TGCGCCAGCAGCTTGACAGGGGCTAATTCACCCCTCCACTTT.

This chain uses TRBV4-2 with TRBJ2-7; D may be TRBD2 (5 bases). CDR1 LGHNA and CDR2 YNFKEQ come from the germline V gene. The CDR3 covers 14 residues. Trimming removed 4 bases from V and 1 base from J, with 11 bases in between. As DNA, the CDR3 is TGTGCCAGCAGCCTGTCCAGACTATCCTACGAGCAGTACTTC. Its translation: CASSLSRLSYEQYF.

As concerns this clone: Other nucleotide sequences from this sample produce the same CDR3. The rearrangement joins TRBV5-1 to TRBJ2-1, with 12 nucleotides matching TRBD2. The CDR3 is made up of 15 amino acids. V dropped 0 bases and J dropped 7; count of bases not matched to a gene: 2. In germline, CDR1 is SGHRS, CDR2 YFSETQ. CDR3 loop: CASSLGLAGVNEQFF. The CDR3, as DNA: TGCGCCAGCAGCTTGGGACTAGCGGGAGTAAATGAGCAGTTCTTC.

The chain recombines TRBV29-1 with TRBJ2-2; D perhaps matches TRBD1 (5 bases). Trimming removed 6 bases from V and 6 bases from J, with 11 bases in between. CDR1 is SQVTM and CDR2 is ANQGSEA in the germline V gene. This CDR3 region has 12 residues. For the CDR3, the DNA is TGCAGCGTCCTACAGGTCCCCGGGGAGCTGTTTTTT. It encodes CSVLQVPGELFF.